The present entry profiles one T cell receptor beta chain with its context. Its matching antigen is unknown. The sample comes from a study of T cells after yellow fever vaccination. Study background: With SMART-Seq v4 Ultra Low Input, the fractions containing low cell numbers were prepared.

The CDR3 consists of 15 residues. V dropped 7 bases and J dropped 6 bases, with 22 bases sitting between them. Germline lookup yields CDR1 MNHNS and CDR2 SASEGT. General study results and limits: Boosting was followed by the reappearance of most primary-vaccination clones (less than 98% CD4, more than 70% CD8). A weaker but faster secondary response was observed, peaking on day 5 versus 15.

MiXCR, applied by TCRdb to the 5' RACE reads, yields one record per CDR3 protein. The sample shows fewer than 650,000 distinct CDR3 sequences, 21% of them seen only once. The chain carries TRBV6-1 and TRBJ2-7, with a possible D match to TRBD2 (5 bases). Sequences were derived from PBMCs, sampled roughly 20 days after the first yellow fever vaccination. This clonotype was obtained from a man between 18 and 35 years old who received the YFV17D yellow fever vaccine. Written as DNA, the CDR3 is TGTGCCAGCAACCCAACTGGGAGTGGGTTTTCCGAGCAGTACTTC. Its translation: CASNPTGSGFSEQYF.